These 29 T cell receptor beta chains share one sample of origin, sequenced in a study of blood T cell repertoires in COVID-19. Profiling relied on immunoSEQ multiplex PCR, and the TCRdb table lists in-frame clones only, not all of them. Altogether 180,000 or so clones are present, roughly nine tenths being singletons, with the ten largest covering about 10%. The sequenced sample was peripheral blood. These receptors all stem from a woman aged 60-75 years with COVID-19, enrolled during active disease.

This clone showed up just a few times. V gene TRBV5-3 combines with J gene TRBJ1-5; maybe TRBD1 (6 bases). TRBV5-3 has ORF status, its function being uncertain. The CDR3 length is 17 residues. V was shortened by 4 bases and J by 0 bases, with 17 bases between the two germline ends. DNA for the CDR3: TGTGCCAGAAGCCTTAAGGCTGGGGGCTATAGCAATCAGCCCCAGCATTTT. Translated, it gives CARSLKAGGYSNQPQHF.

This clone was recorded once. The chain employs TRBV18 and TRBJ2-2; TRBD1 matches 8 bases. V dropped 2 bases and J dropped 0; count of bases not matched to a gene: 2. This CDR3 has 16 residues. Germline loops: CDR1 KGHSH, CDR2 LQKENI. CDR3 amino acids: CASSPETGANTGELFF. DNA of the CDR3: TGTGCCAGCTCACCAGAGACAGGGGCGAACACCGGGGAGCTGTTTTTT.

This clone was seen a handful of times. Other DNA sequences within the sample encode an identical CDR3. The chain links TRBV28 to TRBJ2-7; 7 bases are a match to TRBD2. Losses at the gene ends were 5 bases for V and 4 bases for J; bases not matched to a gene: 8. Germline CDR1 MDHEN, CDR2 SYDVKM. The CDR3 sequence is 14 residues long. This chain's CDR3 is CASSLRGGRYEQYF. In DNA, the CDR3 is TGTGCCAGCAGTCTTAGGGGAGGGCGGTACGAGCAGTACTTC. The full variable domain, rest sourced from reference TRBV28 and TRBJ2-7, is DVKVTQSSRYLVKRTGEKVFLECVQDMDHENMFWYRQDPGLGLRLIYFSYDVKMKEKGDIPEGYSVSREKKERFSLILESASTNQTSMYLCASSLRGGRYEQYFGPGTRLTVT.

This chain uses TRBV7-9 with TRBJ2-7; unclear D gene. With 5 bases removed from V and 0 bases from J, the gap between germline ends came to 5 bases. This CDR3 spans 12 amino acids. The germline V gene has CDR1 SEHNR and CDR2 FQNEAQ (reference sequence). The CDR3 protein is CASSTLSYEQYF. The CDR3 DNA sequence: TGTGCCAGCAGCACTCTCTCCTACGAGCAGTACTTC.

This sequence joins TRBV7-2 and TRBJ2-1; TRBD2 aligns across 7 bases. From germline, CDR1 is SGHTA and CDR2 FQGNSA. V shed 4 bases, J shed 7 bases, and the junction held 13 bases outside the gene matches. This CDR3 has 16 amino acids. CDR3 nucleotide sequence: TGTGCCAGCAGCTACCTTAGCGGGCGAGCCGGGAATGAGCAGTTCTTC. Protein sequence: CASSYLSGRAGNEQFF.

This sequence joins TRBV19 and TRBJ1-1; D not resolved. Germline V lookup: CDR1 LNHDA, CDR2 SQIVND (reference sequence). The CDR3 contains 13 residues. V lost 6 bases, J lost 0 bases, and 8 bases lay in between. The CDR3 here is CASRTPMNTEAFF. The DNA of the CDR3 is TGTGCCAGTAGGACACCTATGAACACTGAAGCTTTCTTT.

This sequence joins TRBV3-1 (or the pseudogene TRBV3-2) and TRBJ1-1; 7 nucleotides match TRBD1. The germline V gene encodes CDR1 LGHDT and CDR2 YNNKEL (reference sequence). CDR3 length: 17 amino acids. Unmatched junction bases numbered 14, after V lost 6 bases and J lost 1 base. CDR3 protein: CASSRARQGSPNTEAFF. Here the CDR3 DNA reads TGTGCCAGCAGTAGGGCGCGACAGGGAAGCCCGAACACTGAAGCTTTCTTT.

The chain is built from TRBV25-1 and TRBJ1-4; 11 bases agree with TRBD1. CDR3 length: 14 amino acids. V shed 8 bases, J shed 7 bases, and the junction held 6 bases outside the gene matches. Germline assignment: CDR1 MGHDK and CDR2 SYGVNS. The CDR3: CASGGQGAGEKLFF. DNA for the CDR3: TGTGCCAGCGGAGGACAGGGGGCAGGTGAAAAACTGTTTTTT.

V gene TRBV6-5 combines with J gene TRBJ2-1; 9 bases map to TRBD2. Germline V lookup: CDR1 MNHEY, CDR2 SVGAGI. This CDR3 region has 12 residues. V was pared by 2 bases and J by 10 bases, with 0 bases of the junction left unmatched. The CDR3 region has the DNA TGTGCCAGCAGTTACGGACTAGCGGAGCAGTTCTTC. Its translation: CASSYGLAEQFF.

The chain recombines TRBV24-1 with TRBJ2-1, with TRBD1 matching 7 bases. Trimming took 5 bases from V and 10 from J; bases not matched to a gene: 4. Germline V lookup: CDR1 KGHDR, CDR2 SFDVKD. The CDR3 is 12 residues long. The CDR3 is CATSGQGVEQFF. CDR3 DNA: TGTGCCACCAGTGGGCAGGGGGTCGAGCAGTTCTTC.

The chain couples TRBV4-1 to TRBJ2-1, with a possible D match to TRBD2 (6 bases). Germline-derived CDR1 and CDR2 are MGHRA and YSYEKL. Trimming cost V 4 bases and J 8 bases, with 9 bases left between them. The CDR3 runs 12 residues. The CDR3 spells CASSRSSDEQFF. CDR3 DNA sequence: TGCGCCAGCAGCCGGTCTAGCGATGAGCAGTTCTTC.

This chain joins TRBV4-3 and TRBJ1-6; D might be TRBD1 (6 bases). Looked up from germline, CDR1 is LGHNA and CDR2 is YSLEER. The CDR3 is 16 amino acids. Trimming removed 1 base at V and 9 bases at J, with 16 bases between. The CDR3 sequence is CASSQGGNRAGSPLHF. CDR3 sequence (DNA): TGCGCCAGCAGCCAAGGAGGTAACAGGGCGGGTTCACCCCTCCACTTT.

This chain uses TRBV5-1 with TRBJ1-2, with 8 bases lining up with TRBD1. CDR3 size: 14 residues. Trimming took 1 base from V and 8 from J; bases not matched to a gene: 7. CDR1 and CDR2 (germline): SGHRS, YFSETQ. The chain's CDR3 is CASSLFAGGRGYTF. The CDR3 bases are TGCGCCAGCAGCTTGTTCGCAGGGGGCAGAGGCTACACCTTC.

The rearrangement uses TRBV7-2 and TRBJ1-4; the D gene is possibly TRBD1 (6 bases). From germline, CDR1 is SGHTA and CDR2 FQGNSA. V lost 5 bases, J lost 4 bases, and 11 bases lay in between. The CDR3 runs to 14 residues. CDR3 DNA: TGTGCCAGCAGCCGGGACAACTTTAATGAAAAACTGTTTTTT. This gives the protein CASSRDNFNEKLFF.

V and J are TRBV7-2 and TRBJ1-2; a weak D match, TRBD1 (5 bases). V dropped 0 bases and J dropped 1 base, with 15 bases sitting between them. The CDR3 loop spans 17 amino acids. Per germline, CDR1 SGHTA and CDR2 FQGNSA. DNA for the CDR3: TGTGCCAGCAGCTTAGCGAATTGGGACTCACTTAACTATGGCTACACCTTC. Protein sequence: CASSLANWDSLNYGYTF.

The chain employs TRBV12-3 or TRBV12-4 and TRBJ1-6; D is unresolved. There are 13 residues in the CDR3. V was cut by 3 bases and J by 8 bases, with 8 bases left in between. CDR3 nucleotides: TGTGCCAGCAGTTTTTTCGGAGATTCACCCCTCCACTTT. It specifies CASSFFGDSPLHF.

This clone was picked up one time. The gene calls are TRBV30 and TRBJ1-5, with D possibly TRBD1 on 5 matching bases. The CDR3 sequence is 15 residues long. The germline V gene has CDR1 GTSNPN and CDR2 SVGIG (reference sequence). V was shortened by 0 bases and J by 4 bases, with 13 bases between the two germline ends. As DNA, the CDR3 is TGTGCCTGGAGTGTTATAGGGGCAATTAATCAGCCCCAGCATTTT. This codes for CAWSVIGAINQPQHF.

CDR3 nucleotides: TGTGCCTGGACTGCAGGGACTAGTCAGCCCCAGCATTTT. It specifies CAWTAGTSQPQHF. The chain combines TRBV30 with TRBJ1-5; D is perhaps TRBD1 (5 bases). The CDR3 is 13 amino acids. Germline CDR1 is GTSNPN and CDR2 is SVGIG (reference sequence). Trimming took 4 bases from V and 6 from J, leaving 13 bases between them.

This chain links TRBV11-3 with TRBJ2-7, with 11 bases that match TRBD2. J gave up 6 bases and V 0 bases, and 10 bases lay outside the gene matches. CDR3 length equals 17 residues. Germline loops: CDR1 SGHNT, CDR2 YENEEA. The CDR3 is CASSLDRPVAGGREQYF. The CDR3 nucleotides read TGTGCCAGCAGCTTAGACCGGCCAGTAGCGGGAGGGCGCGAGCAGTACTTC.

This rearrangement joins TRBV19 to TRBJ2-4, with 7 bases matching TRBD1. CDR3 length equals 14 residues. V was pared by 5 bases and J by 3 bases, with 4 bases of the junction left unmatched. Germline V gives CDR1 LNHDA, CDR2 SQIVND (reference sequence). CDR3: CASSDRQGKNIQYF. As DNA, the CDR3 is TGTGCCAGTAGTGACAGACAGGGCAAAAACATTCAGTACTTC.

The chain couples TRBV9 to TRBJ2-1; 7 bases are shared with TRBD2. Germline V gives CDR1 SGDLS, CDR2 YYNGEE. After removal of 0 bases from V and 4 bases from J, the junction contained 1 base not matched to a gene. The CDR3 totals 14 residues. Here the CDR3 reads CASSVGEGYNEQFF. The CDR3 DNA is TGTGCCAGCAGCGTAGGGGAGGGGTACAATGAGCAGTTCTTC.

The genes are TRBV9 and TRBJ2-1; D remains ambiguous. Trimming pared 4 bases from V and 6 bases from J, leaving 11 bases between. The germline V gene encodes CDR1 SGDLS and CDR2 YYNGEE. The CDR3 is 13 residues long. The CDR3 loop reads CASSLDAVNEQFF. In DNA form, the CDR3 reads TGTGCCAGCAGCCTAGATGCGGTCAATGAGCAGTTCTTC.

V is TRBV9 and J is TRBJ2-2; 8 bases align to TRBD1. Germline-derived CDR1 and CDR2 are SGDLS and YYNGEE. V shed 4 bases and J 0 bases; nucleotides not matched to a gene: 8. The CDR3 is 17 residues long. Here the CDR3 reads CASSFRTGQANTGELFF. Written as DNA, the CDR3 is TGTGCCAGCAGCTTTCGGACAGGGCAAGCGAACACCGGGGAGCTGTTTTTT.

The chain combines TRBV9 with TRBJ2-6; D is possibly TRBD2 (5 bases). CDR1 and CDR2 (germline): SGDLS, YYNGEE. The CDR3 is 18 residues long. Trimming took off 1 base at V and 0 bases at J, with 14 bases between the two ends. CDR3 nucleotide sequence: TGTGCCAGCAGCGTATCTTCGGGATCCACCTCTGGGGCCAACGTCCTGACTTTC. It is translated as CASSVSSGSTSGANVLTF. The whole variable domain, remainder taken from reference TRBV9 and TRBJ2-6, is DSGVTQTPKHLITATGQRVTLRCSPRSGDLSVYWYQQSLDQGLQFLIQYYNGEERAKGNILERFSAQQFPDLHSELNLSSLELGDSALYFCASSVSSGSTSGANVLTFGAGSRLTVL.

DNA for the CDR3: TGTGCCAGCAGTTTATGGAGGGGGCCGGGCAATCAGCCCCAGCATTTT. This codes for CASSLWRGPGNQPQHF. The chain carries TRBV28 and TRBJ1-5; 7 positions agree with TRBD1. V dropped 0 bases and J dropped 2; count of bases not matched to a gene: 4. The CDR3 extends over 16 amino acids. Germline-derived CDR1 and CDR2 are MDHEN and SYDVKM.

The chain joins TRBV7-8 to TRBJ1-3; 7 positions match TRBD1. Germline lookup yields CDR1 SGHVS and CDR2 FQNEAQ. The length of the CDR3 is 18 residues. The trim removed 3 bases at V and 0 bases at J, leaving 11 bases unmatched. DNA for the CDR3: TGTGCCAGCAGCTTGGCCAGACAGGGAGCGAGCTCTGGAAACACCATATATTTT. Protein sequence: CASSLARQGASSGNTIYF.

This clone was picked up one time. The chain recombines TRBV19 with TRBJ1-4, with D uncertain. Trimming left V 5 bases short and J 2 bases short, with 9 bases between. This CDR3 has 14 residues. From germline, CDR1 is LNHDA and CDR2 SQIVND (reference sequence). The DNA of the CDR3 is TGTGCCAGTAGTTCCTCCTTTACTAATGAAAAACTGTTTTTT. The encoded protein is CASSSSFTNEKLFF.

This chain uses TRBV29-1 with TRBJ2-7; D not certain. This CDR3 contains 13 residues. V dropped 3 bases and J dropped 3 bases, with 12 bases sitting between them. Germline V gene sequence: CDR1 SQVTM, CDR2 ANQGSEA. The CDR3 coding sequence is TGCAGCGTTGAGAACAGTCCCTTCTACGAGCAGTACTTC. It encodes CSVENSPFYEQYF.

This chain joins TRBV7-9 and TRBJ1-4; perhaps TRBD1 as D (5 bases). The CDR3 extends over 15 amino acids. Deletions cut 9 bases from V and 5 bases from J, with 19 bases between. The V gene's germline CDR1 is SEHNR and CDR2 FQNEAQ (reference sequence). The CDR3 is CASTGLTPLNEKLFF. CDR3 nucleotide sequence: TGTGCCAGTACGGGGCTAACCCCCTTGAATGAAAAACTGTTTTTT.